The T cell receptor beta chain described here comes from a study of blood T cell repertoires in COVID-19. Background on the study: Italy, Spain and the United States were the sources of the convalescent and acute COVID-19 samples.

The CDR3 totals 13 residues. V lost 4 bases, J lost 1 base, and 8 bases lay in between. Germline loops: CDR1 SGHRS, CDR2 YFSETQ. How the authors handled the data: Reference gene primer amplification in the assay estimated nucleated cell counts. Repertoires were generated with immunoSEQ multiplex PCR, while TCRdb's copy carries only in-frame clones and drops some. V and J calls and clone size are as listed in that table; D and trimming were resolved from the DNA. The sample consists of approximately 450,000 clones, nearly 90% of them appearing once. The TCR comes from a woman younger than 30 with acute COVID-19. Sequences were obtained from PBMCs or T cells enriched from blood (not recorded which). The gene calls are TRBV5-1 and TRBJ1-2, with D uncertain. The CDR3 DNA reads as TGCGCCAGCAGCGGGGAGAATAACTATGGCTACACCTTC. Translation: CASSGENNYGYTF.